These 13 T cell receptor beta chains were sequenced from one sample in a study of blood T cell repertoires in COVID-19. Method: immunoSEQ multiplex PCR; TCRdb's copy keeps in-frame clones and lacks some. This table holds 130,000 to 150,000 clones, 75% to 85% found once. The sequenced sample consisted of peripheral blood. The origin of the receptors is a man in his 70s who had recovered from COVID-19.

The table lists this clone with a count of one. The rearrangement links TRBV4-3 to TRBJ2-1, with TRBD2 identical over 9 bases. Germline V lookup: CDR1 LGHNA, CDR2 YSLEER. V trimming: 2 bases; J trimming: 2 bases; junction bases outside the gene matches: 1. The CDR3 spans 15 residues. CDR3 amino acids: CASSQKREAYNEQFF. Written as DNA, the CDR3 is TGCGCCAGCAGCCAAAAGCGGGAGGCCTACAATGAGCAGTTCTTC.

This chain uses TRBV9 with TRBJ2-3; 13 nucleotides line up with TRBD2. Germline values: CDR1 SGDLS, CDR2 YYNGEE. This CDR3 is built from 15 residues. J lost 5 bases, V lost 3 bases, and 3 bases had no gene match. CDR3 nucleotide sequence: TGTGCCAGCAGCGGCGGACTAGCGGGAGTAGATACGCAGTATTTT. This codes for CASSGGLAGVDTQYF.

Here the CDR3 reads CASSPQVGQSYEQYF. The CDR3 DNA follows: TGTGCCAGCAGCCCCCAGGTGGGGCAATCCTACGAGCAGTACTTC. This sequence joins TRBV9 and TRBJ2-7; D perhaps matches TRBD1 (5 bases). Germline CDR1 and CDR2: SGDLS and YYNGEE. The CDR3 runs to 15 residues. V lost 4 bases and J 1 base, leaving 15 bases between the germline ends.

The V call is TRBV11-2, the J call TRBJ2-1, with D tentatively TRBD2 (6 bases). Trimming shortened V by 3 bases and J by 0 bases, and 12 bases separated the two germline ends. Germline V gene sequence: CDR1 SGHAT, CDR2 FQNNGV. CDR3 length equals 16 residues. CDR3 coding DNA: TGTGCCAGCAGCTTCTTGAGGGAGGCCTCCTACAATGAGCAGTTCTTC. Translation: CASSFLREASYNEQFF.

This chain uses TRBV4-1 with TRBJ1-1; TRBD1 matches at 7 bases. This CDR3 spans 16 amino acids. The V gene's germline CDR1 is MGHRA and CDR2 YSYEKL. Trimming at V came to 5 bases and at J to 0 bases, leaving 9 bases not matched to a gene. The CDR3 DNA is TGCGCCAGCAGCTTCTCCGGGACAGACATGAACACTGAAGCTTTCTTT. Its translation is CASSFSGTDMNTEAFF.

The J gene is TRBJ2-7, the V gene TRBV28; perhaps TRBD2 as D (5 bases). Trimming took off 0 bases at V and 6 bases at J, with 15 bases between the two ends. There are 15 residues in the CDR3. Germline CDR1 MDHEN, CDR2 SYDVKM. The CDR3 nucleotides read TGTGCCAGCAGTTTATGGTTAGCGACGCCATCCGAGCAGTACTTC. Its translation is CASSLWLATPSEQYF.

The rearrangement uses TRBV5-1 and TRBJ2-5; 10 bases are shared with TRBD1. Germline V gene sequence: CDR1 SGHRS, CDR2 YFSETQ. The CDR3 totals 15 residues. With V trimmed by 4 bases and J by 5 bases, 8 bases remained unmatched. CDR3 bases: TGCGCCAGCAGCCCGGGGACAGGGGCAAGGGAGACCCAGTACTTC. The encoded protein is CASSPGTGARETQYF.

The V call is TRBV6-5, the J call TRBJ1-2; a possible D gene is TRBD1 (5 bases). Trimming pared 7 bases from V and 4 bases from J, leaving 16 bases between. CDR3 length: 14 residues. CDR1 is MNHEY, CDR2 SVGAGI, per germline. CDR3 protein: CASTQGPAVYGYTF. CDR3 DNA: TGTGCCAGCACCCAGGGCCCTGCGGTCTATGGCTACACCTTC.

This clone was found once. The chain joins TRBV30 to TRBJ2-2, with TRBD1 matching over 9 bases. V was clipped by 5 bases and J by 4 bases; unmatched bases: 8. Germline lookup yields CDR1 GTSNPN and CDR2 SVGIG (reference sequence). The CDR3 covers 15 residues. The CDR3 protein is CAWEPGQGGTGELFF. In nucleotides, the CDR3 is TGTGCCTGGGAACCGGGACAGGGTGGCACCGGGGAGCTGTTTTTT.

The gene calls are TRBV6-5 and TRBJ2-7, with TRBD1 as a possible D gene (6 bases). This CDR3 has 15 residues. V dropped 0 bases and J dropped 2 bases, with 11 bases sitting between them. Germline V CDR1 and CDR2: MNHEY, SVGAGI. The CDR3 spells CASSYSAAGAYEQYF. The CDR3 DNA is TGTGCCAGCAGTTACTCGGCAGCAGGGGCCTACGAGCAGTACTTC.

The chain combines TRBV19 with TRBJ1-5; TRBD1 aligns across 9 bases. V shed 11 bases, J shed 4 bases, and the junction held 18 bases outside the gene matches. CDR3 length: 17 residues. The germline V gene encodes CDR1 LNHDA and CDR2 SQIVND (reference sequence). The CDR3 DNA follows: TGTGCCGGACGGCCGGACAGGGGCTCAGGTTCAAATCAGCCCCAGCATTTT. Its protein is CAGRPDRGSGSNQPQHF.

This sequence joins TRBV11-2 and TRBJ2-7; maybe TRBD1 (7 bases). This CDR3 comprises 15 residues. With 1 base removed from V and 3 bases from J, the gap between germline ends came to 13 bases. Germline V gene data show CDR1 as SGHAT and CDR2 as FQNNGV. The CDR3 DNA sequence: TGTGCCAGCAGCTTAGGGGCAGGGGGGATCTACGAGCAGTACTTC. Translating gives CASSLGAGGIYEQYF.

This clone was found once. The chain is built from TRBV6-6 and TRBJ2-7; a possible D gene is TRBD2 (6 bases). This CDR3 is 14 amino acids long. Deletions cut 5 bases from V and 4 bases from J, with 15 bases between. Germline V gene lookup returns CDR1 MNHNY and CDR2 SVGAGI (reference sequence). The CDR3 reads CASSQRVGEYEQYF. CDR3 nucleotide sequence: TGTGCCAGCAGTCAGCGGGTGGGAGAGTACGAGCAGTACTTC.